This T cell receptor beta chain was sequenced for a study of siplizumab effects on memory and regulatory T cells (dated 2019 in TCRdb). With regard to the full study: The effect of the anti-CD2 antibody siplizumab on alloreactive T-cell subsets was examined in allogeneic mixed lymphocyte reactions constructed from human PBMCs. Overall study results and their limits: Roughly 80-97% of proliferating CD4+ or CD8+ clones could not be assigned a naive or memory phenotype. Greater diversity appeared to be present in unstimulated naive T cells than in memory T cells, and a substantial contribution to the alloresponse seemed to be made by naive cells. Among mappable alloreactive CD4+ clones, the Treg-derived fraction averaged approximately 72% with siplizumab versus roughly 25% in control reactions. Siplizumab significantly lowered the cumulative frequency of alloreactive sequences that could be traced to unstimulated CD4+ memory T cells. Sequences below about 10^-5 frequency were poorly captured, so only a minor fraction of alloreactive clones could be mapped to unstimulated subsets. The suppressive function of proliferating Tregs from siplizumab cultures was not functionally confirmed.

In three donor pairs, further sequencing was done on unstimulated CD8+ naive, CD4+ memory, CD8+ TEMRA, CD4+ naive and CD8+ effector memory subsets. Sorted unstimulated T cells and proliferating T cells recovered from mixed lymphocyte reactions underwent TCRbeta CDR3 sequencing. Fresh whole blood from approximately 9 HLA-typed healthy donors was used to isolate PBMCs. The library was obtained by the immunoSEQ multiplex PCR assay. Around 100,000 TCR templates per sample were assayed by the deep sequencing platform. Genomic DNA extracted from sorted T cells was used for TCRbeta CDR3 sequencing. As for how the authors treated the data: Clonal analysis of TCRbeta CDR3 data was done in the R programming language. Unstimulated samples were compared with post-reaction CFSE-low samples to define alloreactive CD4+ and CD8+ clones. Alloreactive CD4+ clones were assigned to regulatory or non-regulatory origin by matching sequences to sorted unstimulated Treg and non-Treg repertoires. Entries here come from immuneACCESS through TCRdb and include only in-frame sequences with V and J called. Some clones fail to appear in such tables; in the studies checked, an unresolved V gene covers under half of the shortfall, and the cause of the remainder is unknown. For V, J and clone size, that table is used; D and trimming come from the DNA. The sample records roughly 68,000 clones, roughly 96% of which are singletons. The leading ten clones occupy roughly 0.097% of the sample.

According to the germline V gene, CDR1 reads SGDLS and CDR2 reads YYNGEE. V has 0 bases trimmed and J has 0 bases trimmed; junction bases matching no gene number 4. The CDR3 contains 16 residues, cysteine and phenylalanine counted. Only the CDR3 region is kept as DNA, spanning 48 bases read in frame from base 1. Notes on this clone: What antigen it recognizes has not been identified. Per-nucleotide qualities are absent, and no much larger clonotype sits a single base away.

This TCR was recovered from a human donor in good health. Rearrangement joined TRBV9 to TRBJ2-5, with 8 bases matching TRBD2. Sequenced material: naive CD8+ T cells sorted from blood. The cell subset or site label, read with the paper, signifies: unstimulated naive T cells. CDR3 protein: CASSVAGGGHQETQYF. Read as DNA, the sequence is TGTGCCAGCAGCGTAGCGGGCGGGGGGCACCAAGAGACCCAGTACTTC.